The 7 T cell receptor beta chains in this list originate from one sample, sequenced in a study of regulatory and conventional T cells in RAG deficiency. Clones were read by immunoSEQ multiplex PCR, and TCRdb kept only the in-frame ones, dropping some. There are around 23,000 clones in the sample; approximately 93% occur only once, and 0.73% lies in the top ten. Genomic DNA came from blood conventional CD4+ T cells gated CD25-low CD127-high. A further study also used this sample, focusing on regulatory T cells. That report notes: Amplification used 52 TRBV primers and 13 TRBJ primers.

Material: CD4+ T cells sorted from blood. Receptor source: a human donor in good health.

The chain combines TRBV10-2 with TRBJ1-3; D gene uncertain. The V end was cut by 1 base, the J end by 0 bases, with 1 base between. This CDR3 comprises 13 residues. The germline gives CDR1 WSHSY, CDR2 SAAADI. DNA for the CDR3: TGCGCCAGCAGTGAGTTCTCTGGAAACACCATATATTTT. It is translated as CASSEFSGNTIYF.

This clone was seen a single time. CDR3 in DNA: TGTGCCAGCAATGGGACACCCGGAGGAACTTTCTTT. Amino acids: CASNGTPGGTFF. V is TRBV6-6 and J is TRBJ1-1; D is perhaps TRBD1 (6 bases). The CDR3 runs 12 residues. Trimming removed 7 bases at V and 12 bases at J, with 18 bases between. CDR1 and CDR2 (germline): MNHNY, SVGAGI (reference sequence).

The chain couples TRBV9 to TRBJ2-3, with 7 bases matching TRBD2. There are 14 residues in the CDR3. Germline-derived CDR1 and CDR2 are SGDLS and YYNGEE. The J segment lost 4 bases and the V segment lost 3 bases, leaving 5 bases of the junction unmatched. CDR3 sequence (DNA): TGTGCCAGCAGCGCCCTGACTAGCTCAGATACGCAGTATTTT. This gives the protein CASSALTSSDTQYF.

The rearrangement uses TRBV7-9 and TRBJ2-7; D ambiguous. The CDR3 has 14 residues. Trimming left V 5 bases short and J 6 bases short, with 17 bases between. Germline lookup yields CDR1 SEHNR and CDR2 FQNEAQ (reference sequence). CDR3 residues: CASSLDQNFFEQYF. CDR3 DNA: TGTGCCAGCAGCCTAGACCAAAACTTTTTCGAGCAGTACTTC.

The DNA for the CDR3 is TGTGCCAGCAGTGACTCGACAGGGTCCTCCTACAATGAGCAGTTCTTC. Its protein product is CASSDSTGSSYNEQFF. The chain employs TRBV2 and TRBJ2-1; TRBD1 agrees at 7 bases. The CDR3 extends over 16 amino acids. Germline V gene sequence: CDR1 SNHLY, CDR2 FYNNEI. With 3 bases clipped from V and 0 bases from J, the junction kept 5 bases outside the gene matches.

The chain employs TRBV5-4 and TRBJ1-2, with D unresolved. CDR3 length: 15 amino acids. The germline V and J ends were trimmed by 1 base and 0 bases, with 10 bases remaining between them. Germline values: CDR1 SGHNT, CDR2 YYREEE (reference sequence). The CDR3 DNA follows: TGTGCCAGCAGCTTGTTAAGTTCAGCTAACTATGGCTACACCTTC. The encoded protein is CASSLLSSANYGYTF.

The V and J genes are TRBV18 and TRBJ1-5; weak D call: TRBD1 (6 bases). The CDR3 covers 15 residues. The ends were cut back, 6 bases at V and 8 bases at J, with 20 bases in the middle. CDR1 is KGHSH and CDR2 is LQKENI in the germline V gene. CDR3 loop: CASSQTQQGVKPQHF. As DNA, the CDR3 is TGTGCCAGCTCGCAAACCCAACAGGGAGTGAAGCCCCAGCATTTT.